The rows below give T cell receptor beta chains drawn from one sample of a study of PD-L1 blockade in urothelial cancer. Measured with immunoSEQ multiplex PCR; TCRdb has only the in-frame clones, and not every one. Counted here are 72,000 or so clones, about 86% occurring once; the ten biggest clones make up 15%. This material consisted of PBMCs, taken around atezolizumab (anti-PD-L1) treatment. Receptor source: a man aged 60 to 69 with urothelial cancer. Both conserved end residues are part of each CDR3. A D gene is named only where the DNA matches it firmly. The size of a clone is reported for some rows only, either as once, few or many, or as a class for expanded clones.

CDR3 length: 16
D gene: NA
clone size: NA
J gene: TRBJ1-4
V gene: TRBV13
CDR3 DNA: TGTGCCAGCAGCACTAGCCCGATTCGAGCGAGGGAAAAACTGTTTTTT
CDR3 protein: CASSTSPIRAREKLFF

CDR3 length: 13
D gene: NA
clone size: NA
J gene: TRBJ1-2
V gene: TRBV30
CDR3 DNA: TGTGCCTGGAGTGTACAGGTAGAGGCGGGCTACACCTTC
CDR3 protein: CAWSVQVEAGYTF

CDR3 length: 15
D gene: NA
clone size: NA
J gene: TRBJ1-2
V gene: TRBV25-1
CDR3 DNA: TGTGCCAGCAGTGAACATACAGATGCTAACTATGGCTACACCTTC
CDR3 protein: CASSEHTDANYGYTF

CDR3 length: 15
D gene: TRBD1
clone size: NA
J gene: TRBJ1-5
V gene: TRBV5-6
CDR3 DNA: TGTGCCAGCAGCGCCCAGGGGGCGAGGAATCAGCCCCAGCATTTT
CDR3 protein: CASSAQGARNQPQHF

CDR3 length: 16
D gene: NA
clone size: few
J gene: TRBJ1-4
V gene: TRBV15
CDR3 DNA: TGTGCCACCAGACCCCCCGGTCGGACAGATAATGAAAAACTGTTTTTT
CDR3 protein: CATRPPGRTDNEKLFF

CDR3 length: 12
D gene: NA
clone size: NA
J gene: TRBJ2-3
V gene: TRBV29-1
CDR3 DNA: TGCAGCGTTGGGGGGGTCAGCGATACGCAGTATTTT
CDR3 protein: CSVGGVSDTQYF

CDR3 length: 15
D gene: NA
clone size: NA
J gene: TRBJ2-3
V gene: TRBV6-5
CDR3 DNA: TGTGCCAGCAGTTCGATTGGGGGCCGCACAGATACGCAGTATTTT
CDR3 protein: CASSSIGGRTDTQYF

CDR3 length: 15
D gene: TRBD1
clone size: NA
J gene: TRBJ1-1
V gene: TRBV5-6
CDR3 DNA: TGTGCCAGCAGCTTGGGGGACAGGTTGGTCACTGAAGCTTTCTTT
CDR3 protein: CASSLGDRLVTEAFF

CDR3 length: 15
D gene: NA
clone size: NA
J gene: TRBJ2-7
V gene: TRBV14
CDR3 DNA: TGTGCCAGCAGCCAGCGATGGCAGGGATCCTACGAGCAGTACTTC
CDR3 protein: CASSQRWQGSYEQYF

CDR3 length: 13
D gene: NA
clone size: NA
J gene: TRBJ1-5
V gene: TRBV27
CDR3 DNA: TGTGCCAGCAGTTTAGTTAGAAATCAGCCCCAGCATTTT
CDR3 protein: CASSLVRNQPQHF

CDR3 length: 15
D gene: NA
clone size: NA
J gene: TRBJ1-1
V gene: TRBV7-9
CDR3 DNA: TGTGCCAGCAGCCTGACGGGGGTTATGAACACTGAAGCTTTCTTT
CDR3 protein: CASSLTGVMNTEAFF

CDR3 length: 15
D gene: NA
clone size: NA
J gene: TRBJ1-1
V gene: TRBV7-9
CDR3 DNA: TGTGCCAGCAGCTTATTCGGGGGGTCGAACACTGAAGCTTTCTTT
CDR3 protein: CASSLFGGSNTEAFF

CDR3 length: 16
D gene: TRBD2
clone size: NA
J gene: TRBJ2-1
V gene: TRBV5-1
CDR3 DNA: TGCGCCAGCAGCACCGCTAGCGGGGGTTCCTACAATGAGCAGTTCTTC
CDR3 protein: CASSTASGGSYNEQFF

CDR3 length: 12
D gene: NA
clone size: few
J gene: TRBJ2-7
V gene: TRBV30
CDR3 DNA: TGTGCCTGGAGTGGGGGGGATCACGAGCAGTACTTC
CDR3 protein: CAWSGGDHEQYF

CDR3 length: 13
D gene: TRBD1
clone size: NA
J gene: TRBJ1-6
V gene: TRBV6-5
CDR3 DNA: TGTGCCAGCAGGGGACAGGGCGATTCACCCCTCCACTTT
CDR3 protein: CASRGQGDSPLHF

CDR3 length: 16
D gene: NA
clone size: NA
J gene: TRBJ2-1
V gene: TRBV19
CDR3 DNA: TGTGCCAGTAGTATGATACGCGGGACTGTACACAATGAGCAGTTCTTC
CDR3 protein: CASSMIRGTVHNEQFF

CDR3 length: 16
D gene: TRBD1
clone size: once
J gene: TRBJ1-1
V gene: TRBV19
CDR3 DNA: TGTGCCAGTAGTCTTCTTTCGGGACAGGGTATCACTGAAGCTTTCTTT
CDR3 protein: CASSLLSGQGITEAFF

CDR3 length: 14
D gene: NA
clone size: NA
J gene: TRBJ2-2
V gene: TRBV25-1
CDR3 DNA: TGTGCCAGCAGTGATATAGGGGGGGTCAGAGGGCTGTTTTTT
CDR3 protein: CASSDIGGVRGLFF

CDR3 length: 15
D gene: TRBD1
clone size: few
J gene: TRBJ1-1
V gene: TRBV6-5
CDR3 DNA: TGTGCCAGCAGTTACTCAAAGGGGGCTAGGACTGAAGCTTTCTTT
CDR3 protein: CASSYSKGARTEAFF

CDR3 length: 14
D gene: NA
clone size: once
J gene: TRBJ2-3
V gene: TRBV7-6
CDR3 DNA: TGTGCCAGCAGCTACCTTGGGGCCACAGATACGCAGTATTTT
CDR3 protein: CASSYLGATDTQYF

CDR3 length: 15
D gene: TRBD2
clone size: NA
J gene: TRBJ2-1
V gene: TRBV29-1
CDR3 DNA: TGCAGCGTTGAAGATATAGCGGGGGGGCTGAATGAGCAGTTCTTC
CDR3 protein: CSVEDIAGGLNEQFF

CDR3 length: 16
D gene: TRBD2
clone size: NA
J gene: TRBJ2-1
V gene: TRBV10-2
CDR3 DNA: TGCGCCAGCAGTGAGTGGCTAGCGGGGGGGTACAATGAGCAGTTCTTC
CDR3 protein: CASSEWLAGGYNEQFF

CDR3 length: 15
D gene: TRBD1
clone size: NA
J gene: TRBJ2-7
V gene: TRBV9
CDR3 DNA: TGTGCCAGCAGCGTAGGGGCAGGGGGATTCCACGAGCAGTACTTC
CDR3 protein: CASSVGAGGFHEQYF

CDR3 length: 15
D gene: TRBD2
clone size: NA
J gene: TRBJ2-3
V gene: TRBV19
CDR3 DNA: TGTGCCAGTACCCCTAGCGGGGGAATCGCAGATACGCAGTATTTT
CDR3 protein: CASTPSGGIADTQYF

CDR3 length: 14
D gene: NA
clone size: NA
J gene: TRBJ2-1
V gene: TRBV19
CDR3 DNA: TGTGCCAGTAGTATGCAGGGAACCTACAATGAGCAGTTCTTC
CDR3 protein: CASSMQGTYNEQFF

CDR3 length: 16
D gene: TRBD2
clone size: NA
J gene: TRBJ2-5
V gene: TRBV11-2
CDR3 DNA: TGTGCCAGCAGCTTAGAATCGTCAGGCGGGGGGAGGACCCAGTACTTC
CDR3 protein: CASSLESSGGGRTQYF

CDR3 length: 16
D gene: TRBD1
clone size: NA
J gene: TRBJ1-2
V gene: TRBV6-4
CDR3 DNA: TGTGCCAGCAGTGATCTCTCCCCGGACAGGCGCGATGGCTACACCTTC
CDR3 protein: CASSDLSPDRRDGYTF

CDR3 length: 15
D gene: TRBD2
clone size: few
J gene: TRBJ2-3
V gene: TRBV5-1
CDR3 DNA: TGCGCCAGCAGCTTGGGTCTAGCGGGGGCGGATACGCAGTATTTT
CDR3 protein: CASSLGLAGADTQYF

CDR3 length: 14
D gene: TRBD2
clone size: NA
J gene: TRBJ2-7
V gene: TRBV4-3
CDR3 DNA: TGCGCCAGCAGCCAAGTCCAGGGAGGGTACGAGCAGTACTTC
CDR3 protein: CASSQVQGGYEQYF

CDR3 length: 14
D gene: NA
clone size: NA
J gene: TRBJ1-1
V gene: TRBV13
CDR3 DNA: TGTGCCAGCAGCTTCGGGGAGCAGAACACTGAAGCTTTCTTT
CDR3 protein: CASSFGEQNTEAFF

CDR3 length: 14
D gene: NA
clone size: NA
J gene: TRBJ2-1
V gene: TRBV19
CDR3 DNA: TGTGCCAGTAGTAGTCAGGCTTCCTACAATGAGCAGTTCTTC
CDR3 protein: CASSSQASYNEQFF

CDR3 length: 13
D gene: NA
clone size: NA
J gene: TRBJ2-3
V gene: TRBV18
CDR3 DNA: TGTGCCAGCTCACCAGGCGGACAATCGGGGCAGTATTTT
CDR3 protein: CASSPGGQSGQYF

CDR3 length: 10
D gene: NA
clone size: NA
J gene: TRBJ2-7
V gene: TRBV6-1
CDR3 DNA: TGTGCCAGCAATGTCGACGAGCAGTACTTC
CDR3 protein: CASNVDEQYF

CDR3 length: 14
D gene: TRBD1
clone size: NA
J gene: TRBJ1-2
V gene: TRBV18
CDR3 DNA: TGTGCCAGCTCGTACCGGGACAGGGAATCGGGCTACACCTTC
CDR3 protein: CASSYRDRESGYTF

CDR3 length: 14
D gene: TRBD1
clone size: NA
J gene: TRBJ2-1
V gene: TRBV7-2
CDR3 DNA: TGTGCCAGCAGCCCCGGACAGGGGGCGGTTGAGCAGTTCTTC
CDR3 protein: CASSPGQGAVEQFF

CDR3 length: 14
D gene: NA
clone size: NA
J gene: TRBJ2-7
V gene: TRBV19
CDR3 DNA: TGTGCCAGTAGCAGACCAGGTTTAGTATACGAGCAGTACTTC
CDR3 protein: CASSRPGLVYEQYF

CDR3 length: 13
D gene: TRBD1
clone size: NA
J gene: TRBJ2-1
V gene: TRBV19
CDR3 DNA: TGTGCCAGTAGTAACAGGGGGTGGAATGAGCAGTTCTTC
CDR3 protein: CASSNRGWNEQFF

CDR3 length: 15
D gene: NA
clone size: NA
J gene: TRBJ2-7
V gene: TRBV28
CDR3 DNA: TGTGCCAGCAGTTTATGGGGGCGACAAGACTACGAGCAGTACTTC
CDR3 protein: CASSLWGRQDYEQYF

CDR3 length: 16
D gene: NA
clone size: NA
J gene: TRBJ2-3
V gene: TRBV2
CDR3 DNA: TGTGCCAGCAGTGAATTGGGAGTTGGGATTACAGATACGCAGTATTTT
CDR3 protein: CASSELGVGITDTQYF

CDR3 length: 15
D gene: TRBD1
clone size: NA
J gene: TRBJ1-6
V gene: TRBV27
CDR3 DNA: TGTGCCAGCAGACCCACAGGGGGCCATAATTCACCCCTCCACTTT
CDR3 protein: CASRPTGGHNSPLHF

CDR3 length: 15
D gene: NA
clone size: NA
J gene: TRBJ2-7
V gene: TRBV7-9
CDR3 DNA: TGTGCCAGCAGCATTGACAGGACGTACTCCTACGAGCAGTACTTC
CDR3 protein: CASSIDRTYSYEQYF

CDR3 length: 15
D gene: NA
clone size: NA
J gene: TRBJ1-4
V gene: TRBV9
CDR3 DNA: TGTGCCAGCAGCGCGGAAGGGAGGACTAATGAAAAACTGTTTTTT
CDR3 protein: CASSAEGRTNEKLFF

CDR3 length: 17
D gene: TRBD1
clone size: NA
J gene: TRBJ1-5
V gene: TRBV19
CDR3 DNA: TGTGCCAGTAGTACCGGACAGGCACCGCATAGCAATCAGCCCCAGCATTTT
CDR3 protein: CASSTGQAPHSNQPQHF

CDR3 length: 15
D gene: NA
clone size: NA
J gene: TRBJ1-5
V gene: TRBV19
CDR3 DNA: TGTGCCAGTGGGATAGGGGAGACTTATAATCAGCCCCAGCATTTT
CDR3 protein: CASGIGETYNQPQHF

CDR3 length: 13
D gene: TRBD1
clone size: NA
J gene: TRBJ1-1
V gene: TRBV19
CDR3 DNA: TGTGCCAGTAGTTCCACAGGGGACACTGAAGCTTTCTTT
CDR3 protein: CASSSTGDTEAFF

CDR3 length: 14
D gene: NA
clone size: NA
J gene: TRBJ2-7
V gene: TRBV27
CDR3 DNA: TGTGCCAGCAGTTTAGATCAGGGGCCCTACGAGCAGTACTTC
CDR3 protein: CASSLDQGPYEQYF

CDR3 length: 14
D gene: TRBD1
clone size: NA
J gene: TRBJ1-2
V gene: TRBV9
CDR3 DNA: TGTGCCAGCAGCGTAGCGACAGGGGGCTATGGCTACACCTTC
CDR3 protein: CASSVATGGYGYTF

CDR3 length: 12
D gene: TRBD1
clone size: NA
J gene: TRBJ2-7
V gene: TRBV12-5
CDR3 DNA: TGTGCTAGTGGTTGGACAGGGGACGAGCAGTACTTC
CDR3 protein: CASGWTGDEQYF

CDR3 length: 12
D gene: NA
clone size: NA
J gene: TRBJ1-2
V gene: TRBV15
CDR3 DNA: TGTGCCACCAGCAGGACAGGCTATGGCTACACCTTC
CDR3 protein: CATSRTGYGYTF

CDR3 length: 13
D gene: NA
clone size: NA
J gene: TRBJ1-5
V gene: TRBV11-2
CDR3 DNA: TGTGCCAGCAGCTTCGACGGGGATCAGCCCCAGCATTTT
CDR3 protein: CASSFDGDQPQHF

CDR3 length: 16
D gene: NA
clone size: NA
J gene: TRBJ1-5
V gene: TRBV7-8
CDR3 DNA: TGTGCCAGCAGCCCCACGGGGGGGGGTTTTAATCAGCCCCAGCATTTT
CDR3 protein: CASSPTGGGFNQPQHF